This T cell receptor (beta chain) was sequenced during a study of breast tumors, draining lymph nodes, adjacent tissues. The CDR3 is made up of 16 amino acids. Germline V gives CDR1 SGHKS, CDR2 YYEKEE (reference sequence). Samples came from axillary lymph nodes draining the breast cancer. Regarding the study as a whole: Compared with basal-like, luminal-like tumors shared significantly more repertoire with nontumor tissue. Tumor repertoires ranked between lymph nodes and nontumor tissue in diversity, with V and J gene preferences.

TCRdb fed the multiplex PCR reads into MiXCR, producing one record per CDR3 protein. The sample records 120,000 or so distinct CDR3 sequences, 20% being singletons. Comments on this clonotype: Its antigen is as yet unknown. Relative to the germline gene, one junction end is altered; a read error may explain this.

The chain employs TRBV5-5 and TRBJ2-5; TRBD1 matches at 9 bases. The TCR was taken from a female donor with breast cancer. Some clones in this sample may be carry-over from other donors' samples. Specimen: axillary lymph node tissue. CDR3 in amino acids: CTSSGLRDRDRETQYF. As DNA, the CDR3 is TGTACCAGCAGCGGTCTCCGGGACAGGGATCGGGAGACCCAGTACTTC. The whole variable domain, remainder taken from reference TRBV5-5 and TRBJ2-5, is DAGVTQSPTHLIKTRGQQVTLRCSPISGHKSVSWYQQVLGQGPQFIFQYYEKEERGRGNFPDRFSARQFPNYSSELNVNALLLGDSALYLCTSSGLRDRDRETQYFGPGTRLLVL.